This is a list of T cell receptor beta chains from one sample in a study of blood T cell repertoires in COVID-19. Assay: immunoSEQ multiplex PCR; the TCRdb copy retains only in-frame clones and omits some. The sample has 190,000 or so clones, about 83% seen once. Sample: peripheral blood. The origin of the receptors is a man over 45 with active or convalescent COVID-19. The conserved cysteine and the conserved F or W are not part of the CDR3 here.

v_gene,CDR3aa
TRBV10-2,ASSESLAGGPNEQF
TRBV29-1,SVDNRGGSETQY
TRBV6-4,ASSPGQGITGANVLT
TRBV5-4,ASSSGGAREKLF
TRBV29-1,SALQTEAF
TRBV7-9,ASSLAGTSGIDTQY
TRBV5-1,ASSLTGLNYGYT
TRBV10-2,ATGEGPYGYT
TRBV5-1,ASSWGGTGELF
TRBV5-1,ASSLAPSRSYNEQF
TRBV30,AWSSTGNYGYT
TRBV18,ASSPEFRGGSPLH
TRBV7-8,ASSLGASGRGTGELF
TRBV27,ASSYFTGGDTQY
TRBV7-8,ASSLFYEQY
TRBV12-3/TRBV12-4,ASSLRGGGGAF
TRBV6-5,ASGRSGGGDTQY
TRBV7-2,ASSPAGTEKRGYT
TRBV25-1,ASSEWGGGQPQH
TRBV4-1,ASSQGYRGYEQF
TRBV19,ASNYPREGTGANVLT
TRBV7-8,ASSKTPEQF
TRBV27,ASSPLDRSYNEQF
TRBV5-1,ASSIGTANTGELF
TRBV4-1,ASSQSDRKNTEAF
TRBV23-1,ASSHDGRNTGELF
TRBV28,ATRDRGFGYT
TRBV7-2,ASGGRNTGELF
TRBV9,ASSVGAGGSYEQY
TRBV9,ASSVQPGQGYGYT
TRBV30,AWSVPQGGPNTEAF
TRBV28,ASSLFRGLGNEKLF
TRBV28,ASSFNFAGGLYEQY
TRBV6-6,ASSHRDRDSPLH
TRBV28,ASSLGARMNTEAF
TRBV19,ASRGNTEAF
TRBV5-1,ASSPWARAGVENTEAF
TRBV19,ASSILGQPNYGYT
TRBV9,ASSVEGDRGYQETQY
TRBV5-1,ASSLRGSGRGNEQF
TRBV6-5,ASRQAYEQY
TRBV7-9,ACAGGASTDTQY
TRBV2,ASRSRDRTSEAF
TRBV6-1,ASYGVNYGYT
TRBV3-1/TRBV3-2,ASSTMIAGGNEQY
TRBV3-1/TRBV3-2,ASSQKSLTSVHEQY
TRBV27,ASSPNKWPNQI
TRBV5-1,ASSLEGTYQETQY
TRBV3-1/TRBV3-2,ASSQARLAGVDNEQF
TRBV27,ASSWDRGADTQY
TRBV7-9,ASSAQQDPRETQY
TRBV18,ASSPAGTGGAETQY
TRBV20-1,SAERGGVYT
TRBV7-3,ASSSNEYNEQF
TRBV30,AWSATGTGMEELF
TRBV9,ASSVEEGPYGYT
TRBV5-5,ASSFPAGGSEKLF
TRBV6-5,ASYSPTGLAGYT